Below, 31 T cell receptor beta chains from the same sample are listed, as sequenced in a study of blood T cell repertoires in COVID-19 (TCRdb year 2020). Receptor amplification or capture employed the immunoSEQ multiplex PCR assay. TCRdb took over this immuneACCESS table, retaining in-frame rearrangements with V and J assigned. Such tables are incomplete; in checked studies, under half of the missing clones stem from an unresolved V gene, and the remainder is unexplained. The sample table shows approximately 130,000 clones, and 86% are seen once. The ten largest clonotypes hold 2.3% of the sample. Sequenced: PBMCs or T cells enriched from blood (not recorded which). The receptors here all came from a woman between 45 and 65 years old who had recovered from COVID-19.

The rearrangement joins TRBV7-8 to TRBJ1-4, with D possibly being TRBD1 (5 bases). The length of the CDR3 is 14 residues. Germline CDR1 is SGHVS and CDR2 is FQNEAQ. Deletions cut 5 bases from V and 8 bases from J, with 15 bases between. CDR3 amino acids: CASSEQVGGEKLFF. Written as DNA, the CDR3 is TGTGCCAGCAGCGAACAGGTGGGAGGGGAAAAACTGTTTTTT.

This chain uses TRBV6-2 or TRBV6-3 with TRBJ1-1, with TRBD1 matching 7 bases. The CDR3 extends over 14 amino acids. The germline V gene encodes CDR1 MNHEY and CDR2 SVGEGT. Losses at the gene ends were 4 bases for V and 5 bases for J; bases not matched to a gene: 7. The CDR3 loop reads CASSSDRIVTEAFF. CDR3 nucleotides: TGTGCCAGCAGTTCGGACAGGATAGTAACTGAAGCTTTCTTT.

The chain uses TRBV7-8 and TRBJ1-5; D is perhaps TRBD1 (5 bases). The V gene lost 5 bases and the J gene lost 1 base, with 15 bases spanning the gap. The V gene's germline CDR1 is SGHVS and CDR2 FQNEAQ. The CDR3 is 16 residues long. The CDR3 nucleotides read TGTGCCAGCAGCACGACAGCCTCCTCCAGCAATCAGCCCCAGCATTTT. Protein: CASSTTASSSNQPQHF. Combining the CDR3 with reference TRBV7-8 and TRBJ1-5 gives the whole variable domain GAGVSQSPRYKVAKRGQDVALRCDPISGHVSLFWYQQALGQGPEFLTYFQNEAQLDKSGLPSDRFFAERPEGSVSTLKIQRTQQEDSAVYLCASSTTASSSNQPQHFGDGTRLSIL.

The J gene is TRBJ2-3, the V gene TRBV10-2, with TRBD2 identical over 7 bases. The V gene's germline CDR1 is WSHSY and CDR2 SAAADI. Losses at the gene ends were 6 bases for V and 0 bases for J; bases not matched to a gene: 9. CDR3 length equals 16 residues. CDR3 in amino acids: CASRGGTDFSTDTQYF. CDR3 DNA: TGCGCCAGCAGGGGGGGGACTGATTTTAGCACAGATACGCAGTATTTT.

The chain has TRBV15 and TRBJ2-7; D gene unclear. From germline, CDR1 is LNHNV and CDR2 YYDKDF (reference sequence). The CDR3 loop spans 12 amino acids. V was clipped by 0 bases and J by 6 bases, with 6 bases between them. CDR3 region: CATSRDRSEQYF. The CDR3 nucleotides are TGTGCCACCAGCAGAGACAGAAGCGAGCAGTACTTC. Together with reference TRBV15 and TRBJ2-7, the CDR3 gives the full variable domain: DAMVIQNPRYQVTQFGKPVTLSCSQTLNHNVMYWYQQKSSQAPKLLFHYYDKDFNNEADTPDNFQSRRPNTSFCFLDIRSPGLGDTAMYLCATSRDRSEQYFGPGTRLTVT.

The chain is built from TRBV4-3 and TRBJ2-1, with 10 positions matching TRBD2. Germline V CDR1 and CDR2: LGHNA, YSLEER. The CDR3 totals 15 residues. Trimming cost V 4 bases and J 4 bases; bases outside gene matches: 4. CDR3 region: CASSRSGGTYNEQFF. The CDR3 bases are TGCGCCAGCAGCCGTAGCGGGGGGACTTACAATGAGCAGTTCTTC.

The chain couples TRBV19 to TRBJ1-2; 7 bases align to TRBD1. Trimming cost V 3 bases and J 4 bases; bases outside gene matches: 8. Germline loops: CDR1 LNHDA, CDR2 SQIVND (reference sequence). The CDR3 covers 15 residues. CDR3 coding DNA: TGTGCCAGTAGTATCGGGGACAGCCTATTCTATGGCTACACCTTC. This gives the protein CASSIGDSLFYGYTF.

The DNA of the CDR3 is TGCGCCAGCAGCATAACTAGCGACCCCTACAATGAGCAGTTCTTC. This codes for CASSITSDPYNEQFF. The chain joins TRBV5-1 to TRBJ2-1; 7 positions agree with TRBD2. The ends lost 4 bases at V and 2 bases at J; junction bases unmatched: 6. The length of the CDR3 is 15 residues. The germline CDR1 and CDR2 sequences are SGHRS and YFSETQ.

The rearrangement links TRBV2 to TRBJ2-7, with D tentatively TRBD1 (6 bases). Germline lookup yields CDR1 SNHLY and CDR2 FYNNEI. V was pared by 7 bases and J by 2 bases, with 18 bases between. This CDR3 spans 15 amino acids. DNA for the CDR3: TGTGCCAGCAAGGATGTAGTAGGACAGCCCTACGAGCAGTACTTC. It specifies CASKDVVGQPYEQYF.

Comments on this clone: This sample also contains other DNA sequences that code for the same CDR3. V and J are TRBV12-3 or TRBV12-4 and TRBJ2-7, with a weak D call TRBD2 (5 bases). The CDR3 runs 11 residues. Between the trimmed V and J ends, which lost 5 bases and 7 bases, there was a span of 9 bases. The CDR3 nucleotides read TGTGCCAGCAGTCCCCGGGATGAGCAGTACTTC. It codes for CASSPRDEQYF.

This clone was seen just once. The V and J genes are TRBV27 and TRBJ1-5; D is perhaps TRBD1 (6 bases). V lost 6 bases to trimming and J lost 5 bases, with 14 bases between them. This CDR3 has 14 residues. Per germline, CDR1 MNHEY and CDR2 SMNVEV (reference sequence). The CDR3 sequence is CASSPPGAYQPQHF. For the CDR3, the DNA is TGTGCCAGCAGCCCCCCAGGGGCTTATCAGCCCCAGCATTTT.

The rearrangement links TRBV4-3 to TRBJ1-1, with 8 bases fitting TRBD1. Trimming cost V 3 bases and J 1 base; bases outside gene matches: 4. The CDR3 has 15 residues. Germline V gene lookup returns CDR1 LGHNA and CDR2 YSLEER. CDR3 in amino acids: CASSQVGQANTEAFF. The CDR3 DNA sequence: TGCGCCAGCAGCCAGGTGGGACAGGCGAACACTGAAGCTTTCTTT.

The CDR3 protein is CASSDQDRGISNQPQHF. The CDR3 DNA reads TGTGCCAGCAGTGATCAGGACAGGGGAATTAGCAATCAGCCCCAGCATTTT. The chain recombines TRBV2 with TRBJ1-5; 9 bases are a match to TRBD1. The CDR3 length is 17 residues. Germline assignment: CDR1 SNHLY and CDR2 FYNNEI. V lost 3 bases to trimming and J lost 0 bases; unmatched junction nucleotides: 6.

This chain links TRBV4-1 with TRBJ1-4; TRBD1 agrees at 9 bases. CDR1 MGHRA and CDR2 YSYEKL come from the germline V gene. The CDR3 covers 15 residues. V gave up 3 bases and J gave up 2 bases; unmatched junction bases: 1. The CDR3 sequence is CASSQGQGTNEKLFF. Here the CDR3 DNA reads TGCGCCAGCAGCCAGGGACAGGGCACTAATGAAAAACTGTTTTTT.

This chain uses TRBV5-1 with TRBJ1-6, with D tentatively TRBD1 (6 bases). From germline, CDR1 is SGHRS and CDR2 YFSETQ. The CDR3 runs 12 residues. Trimming cost V 4 bases and J 10 bases, with 9 bases left between them. The CDR3 region is CASSGGLSPLHF. In DNA, the CDR3 is TGCGCCAGCAGCGGGGGCCTCTCACCCCTCCACTTT. The full variable domain, its missing parts supplied by reference TRBV5-1 and TRBJ1-6, is KAGVTQTPRYLIKTRGQQVTLSCSPISGHRSVSWYQQTPGQGLQFLFEYFSETQRNKGNFPGRFSGRQFSNSRSEMNVSTLELGDSALYLCASSGGLSPLHFGNGTRLTVT.

This clone was picked up one time. V is TRBV3-1 (or the pseudogene TRBV3-2) and J is TRBJ2-7; 13 nucleotides line up with TRBD2. The CDR3 sequence is 16 residues long. V lost 4 bases and J lost 5; bases outside the gene matches: 8. Germline lookup yields CDR1 LGHDT and CDR2 YNNKEL (reference sequence). The CDR3 region is CASSRVRLAGGHEQYF. The CDR3 nucleotides are TGTGCCAGCAGCCGAGTACGACTAGCGGGGGGCCACGAGCAGTACTTC.

This chain joins TRBV6-5 and TRBJ2-7, with a tentative D call TRBD2 (6 bases). The CDR3 spans 14 residues. The germline CDR1 and CDR2 sequences are MNHEY and SVGAGI. Between the trimmed V and J ends, which lost 8 bases and 1 base, there was a span of 15 bases. CDR3 sequence: CASRNPGTSYEQYF. The DNA for the CDR3 is TGTGCCAGCCGAAATCCGGGGACTTCCTACGAGCAGTACTTC.

The chain recombines TRBV3-1 (or the pseudogene TRBV3-2) with TRBJ1-5; tentative D call: TRBD1 (5 bases). Germline CDR1 and CDR2: LGHDT and YNNKEL (reference sequence). V was shortened by 5 bases and J by 3 bases, with 14 bases between the two germline ends. The CDR3 is 15 residues long. The CDR3 is CASSSMGGDNQPQHF. The CDR3, as DNA: TGTGCCAGCAGCTCTATGGGAGGGGACAATCAGCCCCAGCATTTT.

The chain carries TRBV5-1 and TRBJ2-3, with 11 bases matching TRBD1. Looked up from germline, CDR1 is SGHRS and CDR2 is YFSETQ. This CDR3 spans 15 amino acids. The V gene end was trimmed by 4 bases and the J gene end by 4 bases; junction bases not matched to a gene: 5. The CDR3 DNA reads as TGCGCCAGCAGCCGACTGGGACAGGGGGCAGATACGCAGTATTTT. Translation gives CASSRLGQGADTQYF.

This chain joins TRBV30 and TRBJ1-1; D unresolved. The length of the CDR3 is 13 residues. V lost 4 bases to trimming and J lost 3 bases, with 12 bases between them. CDR1 is GTSNPN, CDR2 SVGIG, per germline (reference sequence). This CDR3 reads CAWTLMGYTEAFF. CDR3 DNA sequence: TGTGCCTGGACCTTAATGGGCTACACTGAAGCTTTCTTT.

V and J are TRBV7-9 and TRBJ2-5; weak D call: TRBD1 (6 bases). Germline lookup yields CDR1 SEHNR and CDR2 FQNEAQ (reference sequence). With 1 base removed from V and 5 bases from J, the gap between germline ends came to 17 bases. The CDR3 is 16 amino acids. The CDR3, as DNA: TGTGCCAGCAGCTTAGGGTGGGACACACCTGGGGAGACCCAGTACTTC. Protein: CASSLGWDTPGETQYF.

This chain uses TRBV29-1 with TRBJ2-1; D is uncertain. Trimming pared 8 bases from V and 0 bases from J, leaving 11 bases between. Germline V gene lookup returns CDR1 SQVTM and CDR2 ANQGSEA. The CDR3 loop spans 13 amino acids. CDR3 sequence (DNA): TGCAGCTCGCGAATTAGCTCCTACAATGAGCAGTTCTTC. This encodes CSSRISSYNEQFF.

This chain uses TRBV6-5 with TRBJ2-7, with D possibly matching TRBD1 (6 bases). The germline V and J ends were trimmed by 0 bases and 1 base, with 13 bases remaining between them. Germline CDR1 MNHEY, CDR2 SVGAGI. The CDR3 length is 16 residues. CDR3 DNA sequence: TGTGCCAGCAGTTACTCGGGCCAGGGGCTATCCTACGAGCAGTACTTC. This sequence encodes CASSYSGQGLSYEQYF.

The J gene is TRBJ2-2, the V gene TRBV5-1; TRBD2 is a possible D gene (6 bases). Germline V gives CDR1 SGHRS, CDR2 YFSETQ. V dropped 6 bases and J dropped 5 bases, with 14 bases sitting between them. The CDR3 runs to 14 residues. The CDR3 DNA reads TGCGCCAGCATGGACGGCGCGGGGACCGGGGAGCTGTTTTTT. Encoded protein: CASMDGAGTGELFF.

V is TRBV4-2 and J is TRBJ1-2; 7 bases are a match to TRBD1. The CDR3 totals 14 residues. The V segment lost 0 bases and the J segment 11 bases; nucleotides outside the gene matches: 9. In germline, CDR1 is LGHNA, CDR2 YNFKEQ. The CDR3 DNA follows: TGTGCCAGCAGCCAAGACAGGACAGGTGTCCTGTACACCTTC. Translation gives CASSQDRTGVLYTF.

The V and J genes are TRBV7-8 and TRBJ1-2; 7 bases match TRBD1. This CDR3 has 14 amino acids. CDR1 is SGHVS, CDR2 FQNEAQ, per germline. J was trimmed by 5 bases and V by 5 bases; bases with no gene match: 8. The CDR3: CASSPRDSIYGYTF. The CDR3 coding sequence is TGTGCCAGCAGCCCCCGGGACAGCATATATGGCTACACCTTC.

This chain links TRBV13 with TRBJ1-2; no firm D call. The germline gives CDR1 PRHDT, CDR2 FYEKMQ (reference sequence). The ends were cut back, 2 bases at V and 4 bases at J, with 8 bases in the middle. The CDR3 is 13 residues long. The CDR3 DNA is TGTGCCAGCAGCTTATACAGTCTCTATGGCTACACCTTC. This codes for CASSLYSLYGYTF.

With regard to this clone: This CDR3 is also generated by other DNA sequences in the sample. The V and J genes are TRBV5-1 and TRBJ1-2; 9 bases are a match to TRBD1. With V trimmed by 4 bases and J by 2 bases, 3 bases remained unmatched. Per the germline V gene, CDR1 is SGHRS and CDR2 is YFSETQ. The CDR3 is 14 amino acids. As DNA, the CDR3 is TGCGCCAGCAGCGTGGGACAGGGAAACTATGGCTACACCTTC. As protein: CASSVGQGNYGYTF.

The rearrangement links TRBV6-6 to TRBJ2-1; 9 nucleotides match TRBD1. The CDR3 consists of 14 residues. CDR1 MNHNY and CDR2 SVGAGI come from the germline V gene (reference sequence). With V trimmed by 5 bases and J by 9 bases, 8 bases remained unmatched. The CDR3 is CASSHPQGAVEQFF. CDR3 sequence (DNA): TGTGCCAGCAGTCACCCACAGGGGGCGGTTGAGCAGTTCTTC.

The V and J genes are TRBV4-1 and TRBJ2-1; TRBD2 aligns across 9 bases. Unmatched junction bases numbered 6, after V lost 4 bases and J lost 5 bases. Looked up from germline, CDR1 is MGHRA and CDR2 is YSYEKL. The CDR3 contains 15 residues. CDR3 residues: CASSLLAGVNNEQFF. The CDR3 region has the DNA TGCGCCAGCAGCCTATTAGCGGGGGTGAACAATGAGCAGTTCTTC.

The chain combines TRBV13 with TRBJ2-7, with 8 positions matching TRBD2. V trimming: 4 bases; J trimming: 4 bases; junction bases outside the gene matches: 6. This CDR3 has 14 amino acids. Germline lookup yields CDR1 PRHDT and CDR2 FYEKMQ (reference sequence). The CDR3 spells CASSWSGGSYEQYF. In DNA, the CDR3 is TGTGCCAGCAGCTGGAGCGGGGGCTCTTACGAGCAGTACTTC.